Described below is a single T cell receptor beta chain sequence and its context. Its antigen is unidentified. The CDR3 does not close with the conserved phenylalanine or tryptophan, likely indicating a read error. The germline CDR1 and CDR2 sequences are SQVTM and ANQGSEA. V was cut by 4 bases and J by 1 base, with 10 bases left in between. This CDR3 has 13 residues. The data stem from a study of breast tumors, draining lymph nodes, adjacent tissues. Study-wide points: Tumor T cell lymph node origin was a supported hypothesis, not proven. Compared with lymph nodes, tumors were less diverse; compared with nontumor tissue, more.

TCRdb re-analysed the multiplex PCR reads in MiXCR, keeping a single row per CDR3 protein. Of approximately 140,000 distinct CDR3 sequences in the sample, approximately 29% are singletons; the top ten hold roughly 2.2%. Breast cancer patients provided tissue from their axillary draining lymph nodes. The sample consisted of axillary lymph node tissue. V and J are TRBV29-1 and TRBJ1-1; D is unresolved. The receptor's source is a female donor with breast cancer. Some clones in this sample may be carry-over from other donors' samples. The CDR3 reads CSVVPGGNTEAFL. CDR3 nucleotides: TGCAGCGTTGTGCCGGGTGGGAACACTGAAGCTTTCTTG.